In this sample, the clone carrying this T cell receptor beta chain turned up many times. Its specificity is not known. This entry belongs to a study of T cells in Graves' hyperthyroidism and ophthalmopathy. Looking at the study overall: Initial diagnosis, before any treatment, was when peripheral blood was collected. Study-wide results and limits: Most thyroid clonotypes expanded above 0.001 were also detected in blood.

RNA transcripts gave rise to amplified TCR beta CDR3 regions. HTBI primers were the set used in a first-round RT-PCR of the TCR CDR3. Using its own MiXCR run on the multiplex PCR reads, TCRdb lists one record per CDR3 protein. Of roughly 300,000 distinct CDR3 sequences listed, around 25% were seen once; the top ten hold about a quarter. V was cut by 3 bases and J by 3 bases, with 9 bases left in between. CDR3 length: 13 residues. CDR1 and CDR2 from the germline V gene are LNHDA and SQIVND (reference sequence). The sample consisted of blood. The V and J genes are TRBV19 and TRBJ2-7; TRBD2 is a possible D gene (6 bases). The sequence came from a man aged 35 to 55 with Graves' hyperthyroidism that later progressed to Graves' ophthalmopathy. The CDR3 DNA sequence: TGTGCCAGTAGTATCGGGGGAGACTACGAGCAGTACTTC. Protein product: CASSIGGDYEQYF.